The source of this TCR beta chain is a study of PD-L1 blockade in urothelial cancer. This CDR3 spans 12 amino acids. CDR1 is ENHRY, CDR2 SYGVKD, per germline. Trimming pared 3 bases from V and 3 bases from J, leaving 5 bases between. Synthetic TCR analog templates were spiked into each PCR. Using immunoSEQ multiplex PCR, the repertoire was profiled, and TCRdb retains in-frame clones only, with some absent. Found here are 24,000 or so clones, under 90% of them singletons; the top ten hold 1.5% to 2%. Documented time point: peripheral blood 6 weeks after treatment start. Pretreatment and on-treatment blood mononuclear cell samples were taken, totaling between 1 and 8 time points per patient.

The chain joins TRBV10-3 to TRBJ1-1, with D maybe TRBD1 (5 bases). The sample in question was PBMCs, obtained around atezolizumab (anti-PD-L1) treatment. The origin of this receptor is a man between 70 and 80 years old with urothelial cancer. CDR3 sequence: CAISEGDTEAFF. The CDR3 bases are TGTGCCATCAGTGAAGGGGACACTGAAGCTTTCTTT.